This TCR beta chain was recorded in a study of human T cells and chemical hapten exposure. The library gave individual cDNA molecules unique molecular identifiers. TCRdb processed the 5' RACE reads anew with MiXCR; each CDR3 protein has one entry. The sample has approximately 81,000 distinct CDR3 sequences, roughly 7.7% seen once; the top ten hold about 2.1%. The CDR3 consists of 15 residues. The V gene lost 2 bases and the J gene lost 4 bases, with 11 bases spanning the gap. Unseparated into fractions, whole blood served as the source from which total RNA was extracted. The TCR was taken from a male donor in good health. The genes are TRBV12-3 or TRBV12-4 and TRBJ1-4; no reliable D call. CDR3 sequence reads: CASSLIWRGNEKLFF. The CDR3, as DNA: TGTGCCAGCAGTTTAATTTGGCGGGGTAATGAAAAACTGTTTTTT.